Following are 20 T cell receptor beta chains from one sample sequenced in a study of T cell responses to AZD1222 COVID-19 vaccine. The method was immunoSEQ multiplex PCR; TCRdb's version includes in-frame clones alone and lacks a portion of them. The sample shows 120,000 to 150,000 clones, about 88% of them seen only once. Sequencing was performed on peripheral blood, taken on day 0 of AZD1222 vaccination. The receptors shown here come from an adult in good health.

The chain employs TRBV6-5 and TRBJ1-1; TRBD1 might be the D (5 bases). V was shortened by 2 bases and J by 1 base, with 11 bases between the two germline ends. Germline V gene sequence: CDR1 MNHEY, CDR2 SVGAGI. This CDR3 comprises 15 residues. CDR3 DNA: TGTGCCAGCAGTTACGAAGGGGTGGGGAACACTGAAGCTTTCTTT. Its translation is CASSYEGVGNTEAFF.

The chain combines TRBV10-1 with TRBJ2-3, with D possibly being TRBD2 (7 bases). The V gene's germline CDR1 is WNHNN and CDR2 SYGVQD (reference sequence). The CDR3 has 15 amino acids. V lost 10 bases and J 2 bases, leaving 19 bases between the germline ends. The CDR3 nucleotides are TGCGCCACCTCAGTCGCGGGGGCCCCCACAGATACGCAGTATTTT. As protein: CATSVAGAPTDTQYF.

In nucleotides, the CDR3 is TGTGCCAGCTCACCAGGAGGGGGGAGGGCGTACGAGCAGTACTTC. It is translated as CASSPGGGRAYEQYF. J is TRBJ2-7 and V is TRBV18; D possibly corresponds to TRBD2 (7 bases). From germline, CDR1 is KGHSH and CDR2 LQKENI. The V end was cut by 2 bases, the J end by 4 bases, with 15 bases between. This CDR3 region has 15 residues.

The chain combines TRBV5-6 with TRBJ1-3; D may be TRBD1 (6 bases). V was clipped by 4 bases and J by 0 bases, with 11 bases between them. Germline V gene data show CDR1 as SGHDT and CDR2 as YYEEEE. The CDR3 length is 15 residues. In nucleotides, the CDR3 is TGTGCCAGCAGCGGGAGGGACACCTCTGGAAACACCATATATTTT. Amino acids: CASSGRDTSGNTIYF.

V usage is TRBV14 and J usage is TRBJ2-7; TRBD1 is a possible D gene (5 bases). V lost 0 bases, J lost 5 bases, and 17 bases lay in between. The length of the CDR3 is 16 residues. The germline CDR1 and CDR2 sequences are SGHDN and FVKESK. The CDR3 is CASSQDWGELTHEQYF. The CDR3 DNA sequence: TGTGCCAGCAGCCAAGATTGGGGCGAGTTGACCCACGAGCAGTACTTC. Full variable domain (remainder filled in from reference TRBV14 and TRBJ2-7): EAGVTQFPSHSVIEKGQTVTLRCDPISGHDNLYWYRRVMGKEIKFLLHFVKESKQDESGMPNNRFLAERTGGTYSTLKVQPAELEDSGVYFCASSQDWGELTHEQYFGPGTRLTVT.

The chain recombines TRBV3-1 (or the pseudogene TRBV3-2) with TRBJ2-7; TRBD2 is a possible D gene (5 bases). There are 15 residues in the CDR3. Trimming took off 4 bases at V and 3 bases at J, with 16 bases between the two ends. The germline gives CDR1 LGHDT, CDR2 YNNKEL (reference sequence). The CDR3 sequence is CASSLRTSGLYEQYF. CDR3 sequence (DNA): TGTGCCAGCAGCCTCCGGACTTCGGGCCTCTACGAGCAGTACTTC.

The chain has TRBV5-1 and TRBJ2-5; 9 nucleotides align to TRBD2. V trimming: 2 bases; J trimming: 9 bases; junction bases outside the gene matches: 17. CDR1 is SGHRS, CDR2 YFSETQ, per germline. The CDR3 spans 17 residues. In DNA form, the CDR3 reads TGCGCCAGCAGCTTAAGGGCTAGCGGGATCCCGGCGGGGGCCCAGTACTTC. Protein product: CASSLRASGIPAGAQYF.

The DNA of the CDR3 is TGCAGTGCTAGTAGAGGGGGCAGAATTAATTCACCCCTCCACTTT. This sequence encodes CSASRGGRINSPLHF. The chain links TRBV20-1 to TRBJ1-6; TRBD1 matches 7 bases. Germline V CDR1 and CDR2: DFQATT, SNEGSKA (reference sequence). CDR3 size: 15 residues. J lost 6 bases, V lost 3 bases, and 8 bases had no gene match.

The CDR3 region is CASSQGQTGVYNSPLHF. The CDR3, as DNA: TGCGCCAGCAGCCAAGGACAAACAGGGGTCTATAATTCACCCCTCCACTTT. This chain links TRBV4-3 with TRBJ1-6, with TRBD1 identical over 7 bases. CDR1 is LGHNA and CDR2 is YSLEER in the germline V gene. This CDR3 spans 17 amino acids. The J segment lost 3 bases and the V segment lost 1 base, leaving 6 bases of the junction unmatched.

The chain links TRBV29-1 to TRBJ2-1, with 9 positions matching TRBD1. The germline CDR1 and CDR2 sequences are SQVTM and ANQGSEA. Trimming cost V 5 bases and J 7 bases; bases outside gene matches: 18. This CDR3 has 17 residues. This chain's CDR3 is CSVTSFPGTGSGNEQFF. For the CDR3, the DNA is TGCAGCGTTACATCTTTTCCCGGGACAGGGTCGGGGAATGAGCAGTTCTTC.

V gene TRBV2 combines with J gene TRBJ1-1; D gene uncertain. Germline CDR1 is SNHLY and CDR2 is FYNNEI. The CDR3 consists of 14 residues. The V end lost 6 bases, the J end lost 4 bases, and 15 bases lay between the germline ends. The CDR3 nucleotides are TGTGCCAGCAGCGACCTAGGACGACTCACTGAAGCTTTCTTT. Amino acid sequence: CASSDLGRLTEAFF. Full variable domain (remainder filled in from reference TRBV2 and TRBJ1-1): EPEVTQTPSHQVTQMGQEVILRCVPISNHLYFYWYRQILGQKVEFLVSFYNNEISEKSEIFDDQFSVERPDGSNFTLKIRSTKLEDSAMYFCASSDLGRLTEAFFGQGTRLTVV.

The rearrangement links TRBV5-6 to TRBJ2-7; 12 positions agree with TRBD2. The V and J ends lost 6 bases and 0 bases, in that order; junction bases with no gene match: 7. CDR1 is SGHDT, CDR2 YYEEEE, per germline. The CDR3 sequence is 16 residues long. CDR3 loop: CASILTSGSGSYEQYF. CDR3 in DNA: TGTGCCAGCATCCTGACTAGCGGGAGTGGCTCCTACGAGCAGTACTTC. The whole variable domain, remainder taken from reference TRBV5-6 and TRBJ2-7, is DAGVTQSPTHLIKTRGQQVTLRCSPKSGHDTVSWYQQALGQGPQFIFQYYEEEERQRGNFPDRFSGHQFPNYSSELNVNALLLGDSALYLCASILTSGSGSYEQYFGPGTRLTVT.

The chain carries TRBV19 and TRBJ1-5; 9 bases line up with TRBD1. The ends lost 3 bases at V and 1 base at J; junction bases unmatched: 7. The CDR3 has 17 residues. Germline-derived CDR1 and CDR2 are LNHDA and SQIVND (reference sequence). CDR3 DNA sequence: TGTGCCAGTAGTATTAACAGGGGGCGCGGGAGCAATCAGCCCCAGCATTTT. Translated: CASSINRGRGSNQPQHF.

This clone has just one count. The chain employs TRBV11-2 and TRBJ1-1; perhaps TRBD1 as D (6 bases). Deletions cut 7 bases from V and 1 base from J, with 19 bases between. The germline CDR1 and CDR2 sequences are SGHAT and FQNNGV. The CDR3 sequence is 16 residues long. CDR3 nucleotide sequence: TGTGCCAGCACCCCTGGCCGGGGCAGGGGGAACACTGAAGCTTTCTTT. Translation gives CASTPGRGRGNTEAFF.

This chain links TRBV27 with TRBJ2-1, with D possibly being TRBD2 (7 bases). The CDR3 is 18 residues long. V was pared by 0 bases and J by 3 bases, with 18 bases between. Germline values: CDR1 MNHEY, CDR2 SMNVEV (reference sequence). CDR3 DNA: TGTGCCAGCAGTTTATCGGGGTTGGGGGGGGGCGGCTACAATGAGCAGTTCTTC. Translated: CASSLSGLGGGGYNEQFF.

The genes are TRBV28 and TRBJ2-3; 14 bases are shared with TRBD2. Trimming removed 5 bases from V and 4 bases from J; junction bases left unmatched: 17. CDR3 length: 20 amino acids. Germline V CDR1 and CDR2: MDHEN, SYDVKM. The CDR3 spells CASSPIIGTSGRVSADTQYF. CDR3 bases: TGTGCCAGCAGTCCAATTATAGGGACTAGCGGGAGAGTGTCGGCAGATACGCAGTATTTT.

The chain uses TRBV3-1 (or the pseudogene TRBV3-2) and TRBJ2-3; D unresolved. Germline CDR1 LGHDT, CDR2 YNNKEL (reference sequence). V gave up 5 bases and J gave up 2 bases, with 14 bases separating them. The CDR3 sequence is 15 residues long. The CDR3 sequence is CASSSPRSDTDTQYF. The CDR3 nucleotides are TGTGCCAGCAGCTCCCCCCGCAGCGACACAGATACGCAGTATTTT.

This chain joins TRBV19 and TRBJ1-5; TRBD1 might be the D (5 bases). The CDR3 is made up of 15 amino acids. V gave up 9 bases and J gave up 0 bases, with 15 bases separating them. Germline CDR1 LNHDA, CDR2 SQIVND (reference sequence). In nucleotides, the CDR3 is TGTGCCAGCTTAGCAGGGATTTATAGCAATCAGCCCCAGCATTTT. Translating gives CASLAGIYSNQPQHF.

The chain links TRBV11-3 to TRBJ1-6; D is unclear. The CDR3 is made up of 16 amino acids. Germline assignment: CDR1 SGHNT and CDR2 YENEEA. The V end was cut by 3 bases, the J end by 7 bases, with 16 bases between. The CDR3 DNA sequence: TGTGCCAGCAGCTTTGGGTATTCACTCTCGAATTCACCCCTCCACTTT. Translating gives CASSFGYSLSNSPLHF.

The rearrangement joins TRBV5-1 to TRBJ2-7, with 12 bases that match TRBD1. The germline V gene has CDR1 SGHRS and CDR2 YFSETQ. This CDR3 contains 19 residues. The trim removed 4 bases at V and 5 bases at J, leaving 19 bases unmatched. The CDR3 spells CASSRTPGQGATAAHEQYF. As DNA, the CDR3 is TGCGCCAGCAGCCGGACCCCGGGACAGGGGGCTACCGCCGCCCACGAGCAGTACTTC.